This T cell receptor (beta chain) was observed in a study of CD8+ T cells in alopecia areata. Study-level points and caveats: It was lesional scalp, especially alopecia totalis/universalis, that showed higher clonality than normal scalp. In patients, TCRs were shared less clearly than in mice, and HLA may possibly be involved. Scalp sample data also include resident alphabeta T cells from normal skin.

As concerns this clone: Its target is not known.

CDR3 length equals 11 residues. Trimming pared 9 bases from V and 5 bases from J, leaving 10 bases between. CDR1 and CDR2 (germline): LNHDA, SQIVND (reference sequence). RNA extraction was followed by reverse transcription into cDNA, which acted as the sequencing template. Profiling relied on immunoSEQ multiplex PCR, and the TCRdb table lists in-frame clones only, not all of them. The sample contains 100,000 to 120,000 clones, 59% of which appear only once. Sorted out of PBMCs were CD4+ T cells and CD8+ T cells. The genes are TRBV19 and TRBJ1-1; D is undetermined. The clonotype was recovered from a human donor in good health. The sequenced material came from CD8+ T cells sorted from blood. CDR3 in DNA: TGTGCCAGCCTCGGGGAGACTGAAGCTTTCTTT. It specifies CASLGETEAFF.